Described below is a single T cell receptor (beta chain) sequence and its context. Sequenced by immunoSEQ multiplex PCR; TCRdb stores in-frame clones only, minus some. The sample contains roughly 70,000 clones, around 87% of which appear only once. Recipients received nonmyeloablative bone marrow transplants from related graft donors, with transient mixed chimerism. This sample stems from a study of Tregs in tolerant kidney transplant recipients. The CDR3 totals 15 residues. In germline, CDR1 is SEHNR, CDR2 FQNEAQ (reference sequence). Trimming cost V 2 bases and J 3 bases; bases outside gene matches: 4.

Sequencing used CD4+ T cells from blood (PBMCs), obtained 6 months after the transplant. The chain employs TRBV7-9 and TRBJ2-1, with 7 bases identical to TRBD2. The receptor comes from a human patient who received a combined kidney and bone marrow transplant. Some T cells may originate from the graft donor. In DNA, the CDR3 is TGTGCCAGCAGCTTATGGCTAGCGGACTACAATGAGCAGTTCTTC. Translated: CASSLWLADYNEQFF.